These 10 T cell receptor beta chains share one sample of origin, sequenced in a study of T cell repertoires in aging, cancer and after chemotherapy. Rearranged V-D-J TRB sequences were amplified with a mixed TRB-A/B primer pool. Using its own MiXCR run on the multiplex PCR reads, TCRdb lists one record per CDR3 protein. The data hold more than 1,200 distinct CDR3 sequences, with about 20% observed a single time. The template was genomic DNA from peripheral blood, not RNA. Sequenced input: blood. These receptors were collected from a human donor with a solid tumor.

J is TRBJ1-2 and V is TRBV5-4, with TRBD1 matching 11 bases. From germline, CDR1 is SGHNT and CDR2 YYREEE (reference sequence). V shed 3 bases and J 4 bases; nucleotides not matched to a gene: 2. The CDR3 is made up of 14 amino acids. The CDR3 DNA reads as TGTGCCAGCAGCTCGGGGACAGGGGGCTATGGCTACACCTTC. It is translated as CASSSGTGGYGYTF. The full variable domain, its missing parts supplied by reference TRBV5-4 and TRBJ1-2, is ETGVTQSPTHLIKTRGQQVTLRCSSQSGHNTVSWYQQALGQGPQFIFQYYREEENGRGNFPPRFSGLQFPNYSSELNVNALELDDSALYLCASSSGTGGYGYTFGSGTRLTVV.

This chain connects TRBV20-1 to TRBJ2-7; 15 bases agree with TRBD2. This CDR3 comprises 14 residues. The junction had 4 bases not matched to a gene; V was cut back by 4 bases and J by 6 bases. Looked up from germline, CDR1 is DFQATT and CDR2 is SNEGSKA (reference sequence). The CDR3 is CSATPGLAGGEQYF. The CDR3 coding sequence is TGCAGTGCTACTCCGGGACTAGCGGGAGGCGAGCAGTACTTC.

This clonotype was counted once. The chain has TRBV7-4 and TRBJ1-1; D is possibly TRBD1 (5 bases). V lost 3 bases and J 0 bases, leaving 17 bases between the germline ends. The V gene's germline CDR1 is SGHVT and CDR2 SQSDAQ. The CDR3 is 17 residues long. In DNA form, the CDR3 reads TGTGCCAGCAGCTTCACAGGACCCCCGTGGATGAACACTGAAGCTTTCTTT. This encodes CASSFTGPPWMNTEAFF.

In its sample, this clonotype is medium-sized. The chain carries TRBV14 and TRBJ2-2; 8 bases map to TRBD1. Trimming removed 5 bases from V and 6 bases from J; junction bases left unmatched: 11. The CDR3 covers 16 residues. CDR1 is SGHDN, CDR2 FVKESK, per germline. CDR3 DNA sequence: TGTGCCAGCAGCGGAATAACGAGGACAGGGTCCGGGGAGCTGTTTTTT. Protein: CASSGITRTGSGELFF.

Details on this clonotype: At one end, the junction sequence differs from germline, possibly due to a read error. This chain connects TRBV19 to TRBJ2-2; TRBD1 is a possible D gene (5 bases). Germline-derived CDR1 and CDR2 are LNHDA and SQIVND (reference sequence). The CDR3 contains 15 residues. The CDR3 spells CATSFFDSYTGELFF. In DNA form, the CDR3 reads TGTGCCACTAGTTTTTTTGACAGTTATACCGGGGAGCTGTTTTTT. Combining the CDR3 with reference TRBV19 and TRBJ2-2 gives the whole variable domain DGGITQSPKYLFRKEGQNVTLSCEQNLNHDAMYWYRQDPGQGLRLIYYSQIVNDFQKGDIAEGYSVSREKKESFPLTVTSAQKNPTAFYLCATSFFDSYTGELFFGEGSRLTVL.

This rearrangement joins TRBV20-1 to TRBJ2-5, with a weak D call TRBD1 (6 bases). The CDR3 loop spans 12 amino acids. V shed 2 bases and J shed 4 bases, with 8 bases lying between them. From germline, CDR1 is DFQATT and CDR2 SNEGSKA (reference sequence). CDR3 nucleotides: TGCAGTGCTAGAAAGGGGGTAGAGACCCAGTACTTC. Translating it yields CSARKGVETQYF.

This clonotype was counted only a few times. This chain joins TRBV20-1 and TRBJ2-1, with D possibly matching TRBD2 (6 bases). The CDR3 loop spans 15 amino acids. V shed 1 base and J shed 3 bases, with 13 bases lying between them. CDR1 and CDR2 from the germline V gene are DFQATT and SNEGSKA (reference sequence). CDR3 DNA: TGCAGTGCTAGAGGTGGCCGGGGGAACTACAATGAGCAGTTCTTC. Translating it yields CSARGGRGNYNEQFF.

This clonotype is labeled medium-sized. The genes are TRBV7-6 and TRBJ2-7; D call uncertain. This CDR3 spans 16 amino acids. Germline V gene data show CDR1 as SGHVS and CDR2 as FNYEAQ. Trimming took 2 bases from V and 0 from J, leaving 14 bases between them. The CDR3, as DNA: TGTGCCAGCAGCTTAACGGCCATGTTAGGCTCCTACGAGCAGTACTTC. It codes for CASSLTAMLGSYEQYF.

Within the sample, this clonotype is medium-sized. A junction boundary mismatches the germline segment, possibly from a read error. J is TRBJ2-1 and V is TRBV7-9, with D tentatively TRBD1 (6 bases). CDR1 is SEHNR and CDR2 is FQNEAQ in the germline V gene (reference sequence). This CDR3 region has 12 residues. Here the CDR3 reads CASSWGQADKIF. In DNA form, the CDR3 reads TGTGCCAGCAGCTGGGGACAAGCCGACAAAATCTTC.

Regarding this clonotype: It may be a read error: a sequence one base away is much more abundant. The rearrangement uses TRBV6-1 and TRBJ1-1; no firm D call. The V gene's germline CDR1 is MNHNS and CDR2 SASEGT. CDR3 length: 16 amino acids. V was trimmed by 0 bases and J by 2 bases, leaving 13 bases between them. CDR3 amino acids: CASSEALRSINTEAFF. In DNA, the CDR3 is TGTGCCAGCAGTGAAGCGCTTCGTTCCATAAACACTGAAGCTTTCTTT.